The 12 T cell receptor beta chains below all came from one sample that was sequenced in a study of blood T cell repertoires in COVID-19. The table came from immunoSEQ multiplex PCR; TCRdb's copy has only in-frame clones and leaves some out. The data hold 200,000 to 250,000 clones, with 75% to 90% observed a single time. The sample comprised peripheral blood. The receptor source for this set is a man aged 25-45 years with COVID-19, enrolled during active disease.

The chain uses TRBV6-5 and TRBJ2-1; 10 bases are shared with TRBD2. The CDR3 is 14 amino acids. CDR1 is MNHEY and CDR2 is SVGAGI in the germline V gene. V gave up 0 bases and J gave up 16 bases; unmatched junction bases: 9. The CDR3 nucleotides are TGTGCCAGCAGTTACTCGGCAAGCGGGGGGGCCGGATTCTTC. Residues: CASSYSASGGAGFF.

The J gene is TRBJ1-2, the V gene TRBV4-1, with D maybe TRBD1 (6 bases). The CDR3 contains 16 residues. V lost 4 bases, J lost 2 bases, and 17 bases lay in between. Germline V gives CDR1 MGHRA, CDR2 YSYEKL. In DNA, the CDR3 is TGCGCCAGCAGCCCGACCAGGGGTGGAACAAACTATGGCTACACCTTC. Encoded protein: CASSPTRGGTNYGYTF.

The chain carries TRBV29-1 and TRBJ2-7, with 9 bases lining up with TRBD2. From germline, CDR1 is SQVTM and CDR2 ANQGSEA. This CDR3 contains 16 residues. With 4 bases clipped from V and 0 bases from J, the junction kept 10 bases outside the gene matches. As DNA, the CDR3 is TGCAGCGTTGGAGGCACTTATAGCGGGAGCTCCTACGAGCAGTACTTC. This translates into CSVGGTYSGSSYEQYF.

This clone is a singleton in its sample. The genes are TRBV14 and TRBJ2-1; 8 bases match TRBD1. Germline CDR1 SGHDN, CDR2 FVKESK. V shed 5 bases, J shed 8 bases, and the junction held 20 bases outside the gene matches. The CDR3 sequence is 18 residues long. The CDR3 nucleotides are TGTGCCAGCAGCACTACGGACAGGGTCCGGGTTGGGTACCATGAGCAGTTCTTC. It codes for CASSTTDRVRVGYHEQFF.

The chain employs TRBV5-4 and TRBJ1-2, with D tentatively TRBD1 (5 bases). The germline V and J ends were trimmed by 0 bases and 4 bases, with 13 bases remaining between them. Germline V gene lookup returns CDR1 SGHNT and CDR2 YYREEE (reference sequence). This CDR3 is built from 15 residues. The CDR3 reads CASSLAEGTSYGYTF. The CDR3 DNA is TGTGCCAGCAGCTTGGCCGAGGGGACTAGCTATGGCTACACCTTC.

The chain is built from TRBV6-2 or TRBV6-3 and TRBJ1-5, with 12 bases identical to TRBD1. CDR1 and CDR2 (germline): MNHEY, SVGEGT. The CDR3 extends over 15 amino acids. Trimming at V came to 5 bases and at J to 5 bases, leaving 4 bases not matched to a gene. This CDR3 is CASSTRDRGHQPQHF. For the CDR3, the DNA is TGTGCCAGCAGTACCCGGGACAGGGGGCATCAGCCCCAGCATTTT.

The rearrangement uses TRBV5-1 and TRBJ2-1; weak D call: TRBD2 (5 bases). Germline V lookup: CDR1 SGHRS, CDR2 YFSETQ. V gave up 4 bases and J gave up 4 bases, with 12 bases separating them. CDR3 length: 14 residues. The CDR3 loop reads CASSVGGRYNEQFF. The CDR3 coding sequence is TGCGCCAGCAGCGTGGGTGGGAGATACAATGAGCAGTTCTTC.

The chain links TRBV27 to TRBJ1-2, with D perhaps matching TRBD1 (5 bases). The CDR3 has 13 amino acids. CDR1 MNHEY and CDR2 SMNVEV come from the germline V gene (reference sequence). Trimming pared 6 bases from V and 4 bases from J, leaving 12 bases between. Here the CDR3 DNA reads TGTGCCAGCAGCTATGGGACTGGCTATGGCTACACCTTC. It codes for CASSYGTGYGYTF.

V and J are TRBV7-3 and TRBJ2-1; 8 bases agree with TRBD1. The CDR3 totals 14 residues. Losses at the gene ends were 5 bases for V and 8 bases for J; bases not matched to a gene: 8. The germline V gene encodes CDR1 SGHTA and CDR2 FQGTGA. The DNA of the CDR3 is TGTGCCAGCAGCCCCGCGGACAGGGTCGATGAGCAGTTCTTC. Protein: CASSPADRVDEQFF.

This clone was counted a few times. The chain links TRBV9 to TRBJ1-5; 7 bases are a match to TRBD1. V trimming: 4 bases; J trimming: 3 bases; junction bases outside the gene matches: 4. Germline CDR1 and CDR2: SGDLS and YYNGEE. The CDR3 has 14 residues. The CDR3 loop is CASSPGQDNQPQHF. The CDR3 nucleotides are TGTGCCAGCAGCCCCGGACAGGACAATCAGCCCCAGCATTTT.

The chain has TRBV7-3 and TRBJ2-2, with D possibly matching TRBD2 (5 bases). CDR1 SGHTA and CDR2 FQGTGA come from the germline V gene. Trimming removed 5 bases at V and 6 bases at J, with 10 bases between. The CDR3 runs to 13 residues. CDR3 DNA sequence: TGTGCCAGCAGCCCGACTACAGCCGGGGAGCTGTTTTTT. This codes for CASSPTTAGELFF.

The CDR3 here is CASSLFAQRTEAFF. The DNA for the CDR3 is TGTGCCAGCAGCTTATTCGCCCAGAGGACTGAAGCTTTCTTT. The V and J genes are TRBV7-2 and TRBJ1-1; D not certain. Germline V gene data show CDR1 as SGHTA and CDR2 as FQGNSA. V lost 2 bases to trimming and J lost 5 bases, with 12 bases between them. The CDR3 has 14 residues.